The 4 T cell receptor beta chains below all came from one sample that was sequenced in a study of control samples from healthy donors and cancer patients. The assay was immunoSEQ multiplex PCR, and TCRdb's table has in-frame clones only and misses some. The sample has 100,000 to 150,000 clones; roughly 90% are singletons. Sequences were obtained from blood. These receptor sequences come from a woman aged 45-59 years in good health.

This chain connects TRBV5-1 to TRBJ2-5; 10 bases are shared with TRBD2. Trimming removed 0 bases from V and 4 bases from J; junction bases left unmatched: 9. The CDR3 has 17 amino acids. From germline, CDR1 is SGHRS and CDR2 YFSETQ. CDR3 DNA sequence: TGCGCCAGCAGCTTGGGGGCTAGCGGGAGCCCCGTAGAGACCCAGTACTTC. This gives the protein CASSLGASGSPVETQYF. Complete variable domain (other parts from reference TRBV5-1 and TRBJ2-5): KAGVTQTPRYLIKTRGQQVTLSCSPISGHRSVSWYQQTPGQGLQFLFEYFSETQRNKGNFPGRFSGRQFSNSRSEMNVSTLELGDSALYLCASSLGASGSPVETQYFGPGTRLLVL.

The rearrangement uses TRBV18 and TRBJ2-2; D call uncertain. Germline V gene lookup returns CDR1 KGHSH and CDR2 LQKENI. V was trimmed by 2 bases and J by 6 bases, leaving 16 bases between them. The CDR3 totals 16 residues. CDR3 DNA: TGTGCCAGCTCACCAGAATTTACTTGGATCCCCGGGGAGCTGTTTTTT. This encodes CASSPEFTWIPGELFF.

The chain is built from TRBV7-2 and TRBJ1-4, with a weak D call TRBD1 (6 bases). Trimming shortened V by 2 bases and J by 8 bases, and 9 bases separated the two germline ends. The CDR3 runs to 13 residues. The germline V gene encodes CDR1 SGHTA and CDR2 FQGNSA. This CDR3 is CASSLSRGEKLFF. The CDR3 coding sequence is TGTGCCAGCAGCTTAAGCAGGGGCGAAAAACTGTTTTTT.

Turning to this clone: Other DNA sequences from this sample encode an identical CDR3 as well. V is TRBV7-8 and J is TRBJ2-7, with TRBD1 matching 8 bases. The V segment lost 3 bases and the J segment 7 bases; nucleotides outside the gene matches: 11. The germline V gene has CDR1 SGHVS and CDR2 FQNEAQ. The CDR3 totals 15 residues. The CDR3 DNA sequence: TGTGCCAGCAGCTTTCTGGGCCAGGGGGCGGGGGAGCAGTACTTC. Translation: CASSFLGQGAGEQYF.